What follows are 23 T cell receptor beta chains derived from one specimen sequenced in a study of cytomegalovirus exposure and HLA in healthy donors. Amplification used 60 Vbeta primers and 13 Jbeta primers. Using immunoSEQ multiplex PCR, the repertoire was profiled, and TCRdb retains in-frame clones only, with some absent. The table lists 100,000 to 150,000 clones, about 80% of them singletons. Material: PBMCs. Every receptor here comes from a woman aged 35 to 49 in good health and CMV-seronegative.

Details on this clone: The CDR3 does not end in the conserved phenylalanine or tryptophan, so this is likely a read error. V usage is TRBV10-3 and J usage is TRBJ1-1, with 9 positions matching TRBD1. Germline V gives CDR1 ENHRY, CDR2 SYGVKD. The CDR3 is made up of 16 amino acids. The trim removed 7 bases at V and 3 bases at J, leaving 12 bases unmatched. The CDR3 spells CAITSRTGDRYTEAFL. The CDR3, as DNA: TGTGCCATCACCTCCCGGACAGGGGATAGGTACACTGAAGCTTTCCTT.

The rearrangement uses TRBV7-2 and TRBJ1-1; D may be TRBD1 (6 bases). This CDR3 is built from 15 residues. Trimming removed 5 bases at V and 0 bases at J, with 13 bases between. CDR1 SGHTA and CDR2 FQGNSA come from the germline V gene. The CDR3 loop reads CASSRPGHLNTEAFF. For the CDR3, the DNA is TGTGCCAGCAGCCGACCGGGACATTTGAACACTGAAGCTTTCTTT.

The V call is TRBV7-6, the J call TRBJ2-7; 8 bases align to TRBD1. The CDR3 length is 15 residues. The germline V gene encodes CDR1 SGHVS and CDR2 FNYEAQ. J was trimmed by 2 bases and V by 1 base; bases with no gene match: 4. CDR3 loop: CASSLDGTGAYEQYF. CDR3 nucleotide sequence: TGTGCCAGCAGCTTAGATGGGACAGGCGCCTACGAGCAGTACTTC.

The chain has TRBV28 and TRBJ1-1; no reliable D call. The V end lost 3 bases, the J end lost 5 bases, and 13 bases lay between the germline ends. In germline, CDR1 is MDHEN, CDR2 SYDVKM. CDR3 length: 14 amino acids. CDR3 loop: CASSLAGLTTEAFF. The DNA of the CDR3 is TGTGCCAGCAGTTTGGCGGGTCTTACTACTGAAGCTTTCTTT.

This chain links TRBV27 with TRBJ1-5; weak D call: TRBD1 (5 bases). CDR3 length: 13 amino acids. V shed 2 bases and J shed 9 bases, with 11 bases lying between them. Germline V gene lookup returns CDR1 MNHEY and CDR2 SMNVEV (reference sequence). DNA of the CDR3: TGTGCCAGCAGTTTAAGGGGAATAGGGCCCCAGCATTTT. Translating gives CASSLRGIGPQHF.

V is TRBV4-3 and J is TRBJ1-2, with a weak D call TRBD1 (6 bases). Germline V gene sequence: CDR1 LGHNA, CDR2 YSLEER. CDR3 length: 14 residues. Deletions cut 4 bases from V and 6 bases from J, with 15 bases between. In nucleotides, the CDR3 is TGCGCCAGCAGCCCTGGGGGGGCGCGGGATGGCTACACCTTC. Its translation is CASSPGGARDGYTF.

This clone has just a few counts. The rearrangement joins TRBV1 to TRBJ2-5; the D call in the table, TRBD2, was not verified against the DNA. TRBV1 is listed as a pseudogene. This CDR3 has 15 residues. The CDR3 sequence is CTSSQTSGLQETQYF. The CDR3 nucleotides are TGCACCAGCAGCCAGACTAGCGGTCTTCAAGAGACCCAGTACTTC.

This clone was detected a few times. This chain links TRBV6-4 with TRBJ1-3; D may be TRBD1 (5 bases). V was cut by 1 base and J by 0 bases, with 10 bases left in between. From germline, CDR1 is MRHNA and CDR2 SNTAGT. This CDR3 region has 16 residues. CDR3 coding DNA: TGTGCCAGCAGTGACTATCAGGGATCCTCTGGAAACACCATATATTTT. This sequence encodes CASSDYQGSSGNTIYF.

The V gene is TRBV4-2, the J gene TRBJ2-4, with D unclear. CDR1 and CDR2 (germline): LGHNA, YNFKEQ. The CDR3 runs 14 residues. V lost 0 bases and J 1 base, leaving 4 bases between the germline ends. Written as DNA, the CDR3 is TGTGCCAGCAGCCAAGATCTCGCCAAAAACATTCAGTACTTC. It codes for CASSQDLAKNIQYF.

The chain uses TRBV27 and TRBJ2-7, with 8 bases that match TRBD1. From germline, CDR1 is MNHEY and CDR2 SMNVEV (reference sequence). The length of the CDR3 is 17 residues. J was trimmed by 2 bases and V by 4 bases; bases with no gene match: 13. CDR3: CASSSSPGLQGAYEQYF. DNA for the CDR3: TGTGCCAGCAGTTCCAGTCCGGGCTTACAGGGGGCCTACGAGCAGTACTTC.

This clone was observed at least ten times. The CDR3 DNA is TGTGCCAGCAAACCGGAGTCCGGCGGCTATGGCTACACCTTC. This gives the protein CASKPESGGYGYTF. V usage is TRBV2 and J usage is TRBJ1-2; D is unresolved. Per germline, CDR1 SNHLY and CDR2 FYNNEI. Trimming removed 7 bases from V and 4 bases from J, with 16 bases in between. The CDR3 length is 14 residues.

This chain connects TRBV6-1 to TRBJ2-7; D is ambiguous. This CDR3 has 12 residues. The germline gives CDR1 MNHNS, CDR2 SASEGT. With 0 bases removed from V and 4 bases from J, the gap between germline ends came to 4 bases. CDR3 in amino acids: CASSEAGYEQYF. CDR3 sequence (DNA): TGTGCCAGCAGTGAAGCCGGTTACGAGCAGTACTTC.

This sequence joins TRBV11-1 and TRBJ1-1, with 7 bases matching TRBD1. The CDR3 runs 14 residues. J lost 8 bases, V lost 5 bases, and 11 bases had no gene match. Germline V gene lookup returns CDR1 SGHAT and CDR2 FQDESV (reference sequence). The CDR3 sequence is CASSVMRQGQEAFF. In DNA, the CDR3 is TGTGCCAGCAGCGTTATGAGGCAGGGACAGGAAGCTTTCTTT.

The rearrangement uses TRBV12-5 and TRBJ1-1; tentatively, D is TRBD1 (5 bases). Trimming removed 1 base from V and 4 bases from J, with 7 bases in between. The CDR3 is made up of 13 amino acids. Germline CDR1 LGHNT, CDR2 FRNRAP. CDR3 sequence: CASGLGTSTEAFF. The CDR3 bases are TGTGCTAGTGGTTTGGGGACATCCACTGAAGCTTTCTTT.

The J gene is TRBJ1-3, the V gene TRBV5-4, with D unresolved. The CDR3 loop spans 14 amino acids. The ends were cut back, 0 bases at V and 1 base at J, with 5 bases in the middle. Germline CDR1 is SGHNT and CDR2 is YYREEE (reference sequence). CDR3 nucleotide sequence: TGTGCCAGCAGCTTGGGAGGTTCTGGAAACACCATATATTTT. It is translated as CASSLGGSGNTIYF.

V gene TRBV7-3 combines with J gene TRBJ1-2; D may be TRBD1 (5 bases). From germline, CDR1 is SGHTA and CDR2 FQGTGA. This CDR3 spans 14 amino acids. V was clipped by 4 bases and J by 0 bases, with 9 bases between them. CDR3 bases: TGTGCCAGCAGCTCCGACAGTTCTAACTATGGCTACACCTTC. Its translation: CASSSDSSNYGYTF.

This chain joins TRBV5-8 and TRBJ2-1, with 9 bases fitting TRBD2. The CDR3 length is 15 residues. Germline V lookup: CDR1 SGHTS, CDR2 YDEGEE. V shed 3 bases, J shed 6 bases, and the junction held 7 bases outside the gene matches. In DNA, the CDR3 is TGTGCCAGCAGCTATTGGCTAGCGGGAACCAATGAGCAGTTCTTC. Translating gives CASSYWLAGTNEQFF.

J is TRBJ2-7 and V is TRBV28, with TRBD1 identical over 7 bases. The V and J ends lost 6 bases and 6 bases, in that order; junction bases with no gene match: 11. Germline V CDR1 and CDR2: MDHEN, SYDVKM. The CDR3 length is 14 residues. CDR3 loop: CASRTGQARTEQYF. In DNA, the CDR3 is TGTGCCAGCAGAACCGGACAGGCCAGGACCGAGCAGTACTTC.

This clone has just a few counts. DNA of the CDR3: TGTGCCAGCAGCCATCCGTCCCGACAAAACGAGCAGTACTTC. It specifies CASSHPSRQNEQYF. V and J are TRBV4-2 and TRBJ2-7; D is unresolved. Trimming took off 3 bases at V and 5 bases at J, with 14 bases between the two ends. This CDR3 region has 14 residues. The V gene's germline CDR1 is LGHNA and CDR2 YNFKEQ.

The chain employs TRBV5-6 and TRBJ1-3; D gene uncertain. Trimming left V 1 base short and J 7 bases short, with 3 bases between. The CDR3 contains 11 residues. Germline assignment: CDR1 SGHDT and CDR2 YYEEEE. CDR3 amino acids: CASSLRNTIYF. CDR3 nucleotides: TGTGCCAGCAGCTTGCGGAACACCATATATTTT.

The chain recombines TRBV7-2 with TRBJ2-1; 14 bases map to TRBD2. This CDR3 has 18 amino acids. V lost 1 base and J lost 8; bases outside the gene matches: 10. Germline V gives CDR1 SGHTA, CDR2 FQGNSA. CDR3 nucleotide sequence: TGTGCCAGCAGCTTAGTGTGGGGACTAGCGGGAGTGGGGGATGAGCAGTTCTTC. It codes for CASSLVWGLAGVGDEQFF.

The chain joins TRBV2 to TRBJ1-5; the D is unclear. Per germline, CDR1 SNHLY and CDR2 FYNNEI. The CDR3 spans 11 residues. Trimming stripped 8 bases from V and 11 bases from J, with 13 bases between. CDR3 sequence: CASSGERSQHF. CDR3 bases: TGTGCCAGCTCCGGGGAACGGTCCCAGCATTTT.

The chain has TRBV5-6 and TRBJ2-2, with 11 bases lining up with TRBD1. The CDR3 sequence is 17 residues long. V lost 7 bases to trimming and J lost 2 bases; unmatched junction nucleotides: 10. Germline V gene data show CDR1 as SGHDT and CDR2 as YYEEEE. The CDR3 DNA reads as TGTGCCAGCTGCCACCCCGGGACAGGGGGTAACACCGGGGAGCTGTTTTTT. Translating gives CASCHPGTGGNTGELFF.